This TCR beta chain stems from a study of T cell responses to AZD1222 COVID-19 vaccine. For the study at large: It was second doses at about 4 or about 12 weeks that were pooled.

Here immunoSEQ multiplex PCR was the method, and the copy in TCRdb shows in-frame clones only, minus some. The sample has under 150,000 clones; 90% to 95% are singletons. Germline V gene data show CDR1 as SGHTA and CDR2 as FQGNSA. This CDR3 is built from 17 residues. Deletions cut 2 bases from V and 7 bases from J, with 21 bases between. To note about this clone: What it binds is not known.

The study's findings and limits: Per reports, nearly half of all spike-specific TCRs target regions that are unmutated in variants. It should be noted that donors were predominantly white British and more often female, and clonal diversity was possibly underestimated.

The input for sequencing was peripheral blood, taken on day 0 of AZD1222 vaccination. The clonotype was recovered from an adult in good health. The J gene is TRBJ2-1, the V gene TRBV7-2; a possible D gene is TRBD2 (6 bases). The CDR3 spells CASSLMRHGTPKNEQFF. The CDR3 coding sequence is TGTGCCAGCAGCTTAATGAGGCACGGGACTCCGAAAAATGAGCAGTTCTTC. The entire variable domain, with the rest obtained from reference TRBV7-2 and TRBJ2-1, is as follows: GAGVSQSPSNKVTEKGKDVELRCDPISGHTALYWYRQSLGQGLEFLIYFQGNSAPDKSGLPSDRFSAERTGGSVSTLTIQRTQQEDSAVYLCASSLMRHGTPKNEQFFGPGTRLTVL.